This paragraph reports one T cell receptor (beta chain). Primers included in the PCR were 60 Vbeta and 13 Jbeta primers. Some clones are missing from TCRdb's copy, which holds only in-frame ones; the method was immunoSEQ multiplex PCR. Seen here are over 80,000 clones, roughly 76% observed once, and the top ten hold over 3%. The sample is drawn from a study of cytomegalovirus exposure and HLA in healthy donors. The V end lost 7 bases, the J end lost 0 bases, and 14 bases lay between the germline ends. The CDR3 has 14 amino acids. CDR1 SGHRS and CDR2 YFSETQ come from the germline V gene. V is TRBV5-1 and J is TRBJ2-7; D is unclear. This clonotype originated in a man in his forties in good health and CMV-seronegative. Sample: PBMCs. CDR3 nucleotides: TGCGCCAGCTCTGGTCGCGGCAACTCCTACGAGCAGTACTTC. Translation gives CASSGRGNSYEQYF.